These 20 T cell receptor beta chains were sequenced from one sample in a study of blood T cell repertoires in COVID-19. Libraries were prepared by immunoSEQ multiplex PCR; TCRdb keeps only in-frame clonotypes and omits some of them. Among over 600,000 clones, more than 80% were seen once, and the ten largest hold roughly 0.25%. Sequenced: peripheral blood. Every receptor here comes from a woman younger than 35 with acute or convalescent COVID-19.

This CDR3 is CASSPSGSPSNYGYTF. In DNA, the CDR3 is TGTGCCAGCAGCCCCTCGGGGAGCCCATCTAACTATGGCTACACCTTC. The chain carries TRBV7-2 and TRBJ1-2, with no clear D. Germline CDR1 and CDR2: SGHTA and FQGNSA. The CDR3 spans 16 residues. Trimming pared 5 bases from V and 0 bases from J, leaving 16 bases between. The entire variable domain, with the rest obtained from reference TRBV7-2 and TRBJ1-2, is as follows: GAGVSQSPSNKVTEKGKDVELRCDPISGHTALYWYRQSLGQGLEFLIYFQGNSAPDKSGLPSDRFSAERTGGSVSTLTIQRTQQEDSAVYLCASSPSGSPSNYGYTFGSGTRLTVV.

The CDR3 protein is CASSLDPTEAFF. The CDR3 DNA sequence: TGTGCCAGCAGCTTAGATCCGACTGAAGCTTTCTTT. V gene TRBV7-9 combines with J gene TRBJ1-1; D remains unclear. There are 12 residues in the CDR3. Trimming removed 1 base at V and 5 bases at J, with 5 bases between. Germline CDR1 is SEHNR and CDR2 is FQNEAQ (reference sequence).

This clone turned up a few times. The V call is TRBV6-2 or TRBV6-3, the J call TRBJ1-5, with TRBD1 matching 7 bases. V dropped 5 bases and J dropped 0; count of bases not matched to a gene: 4. There are 15 residues in the CDR3. Germline V lookup: CDR1 MNHEY, CDR2 SVGEGT. CDR3 DNA: TGTGCCAGCAGTGGGGGGACAGATAGCAATCAGCCCCAGCATTTT. It is translated as CASSGGTDSNQPQHF.

The V call is TRBV5-1, the J call TRBJ2-7; D perhaps matches TRBD1 (5 bases). Germline CDR1 reads SGHRS; CDR2 reads YFSETQ. The ends were cut back, 4 bases at V and 3 bases at J, with 8 bases in the middle. The CDR3 is made up of 12 amino acids. The CDR3 DNA is TGCGCCAGCAGCCACCAGGGCTACGAGCAGTACTTC. Its protein product is CASSHQGYEQYF.

The chain joins TRBV10-3 to TRBJ1-1; 8 bases align to TRBD1. Germline values: CDR1 ENHRY, CDR2 SYGVKD. Trimming at V came to 10 bases and at J to 5 bases, leaving 12 bases not matched to a gene. The CDR3 consists of 14 residues. The CDR3 loop is CATGRTGKVTEAFF. The DNA for the CDR3 is TGTGCCACCGGCCGGACAGGGAAGGTTACTGAAGCTTTCTTT.

CDR3 region: CASSIGFTGRNEQFF. The CDR3 nucleotides read TGTGCCAGTAGTATAGGTTTTACAGGCCGGAATGAGCAGTTCTTC. The chain recombines TRBV19 with TRBJ2-1; tentative D call: TRBD1 (5 bases). Germline loops: CDR1 LNHDA, CDR2 SQIVND (reference sequence). This CDR3 region has 15 residues. Trimming stripped 1 base from V and 7 bases from J, with 14 bases between.

The chain couples TRBV9 to TRBJ1-1; D unresolved. Germline loops: CDR1 SGDLS, CDR2 YYNGEE. This CDR3 region has 16 residues. The V end was cut by 5 bases, the J end by 1 base, with 18 bases between. CDR3 nucleotide sequence: TGTGCCAGCAGTGTCCTTGAAGCCGCATCGAACACTGAAGCTTTCTTT. This encodes CASSVLEAASNTEAFF.

The chain recombines TRBV5-6 with TRBJ2-4; D remains unclear. Germline loops: CDR1 SGHDT, CDR2 YYEEEE. The CDR3 totals 13 residues. V gave up 0 bases and J gave up 5 bases, with 6 bases separating them. The CDR3 DNA is TGTGCCAGCAGCTTGGAACACCAAAACATTCAGTACTTC. Translated: CASSLEHQNIQYF. The variable domain in full, with the rest retrieved from reference TRBV5-6 and TRBJ2-4, is DAGVTQSPTHLIKTRGQQVTLRCSPKSGHDTVSWYQQALGQGPQFIFQYYEEEERQRGNFPDRFSGHQFPNYSSELNVNALLLGDSALYLCASSLEHQNIQYFGAGTRLSVL.

V and J are TRBV19 and TRBJ1-2, with a possible D match to TRBD1 (5 bases). From germline, CDR1 is LNHDA and CDR2 SQIVND (reference sequence). The CDR3 spans 18 residues. The V end lost 8 bases, the J end lost 0 bases, and 25 bases lay between the germline ends. CDR3: CASGNAGQVFPSNYGYTF. The CDR3 bases are TGTGCCAGTGGTAACGCTGGACAAGTATTTCCTTCTAACTATGGCTACACCTTC.

This chain links TRBV6-5 with TRBJ1-5, with a tentative D call TRBD1 (5 bases). The V end was cut by 4 bases, the J end by 0 bases, with 7 bases between. There are 14 residues in the CDR3. Germline V gene lookup returns CDR1 MNHEY and CDR2 SVGAGI. The CDR3 is CASSSDSSNQPQHF. In nucleotides, the CDR3 is TGTGCCAGCAGTTCCGACAGTAGCAATCAGCCCCAGCATTTT.

This clone has a single count. The genes are TRBV7-6 and TRBJ2-2, with 11 nucleotides matching TRBD2. Germline assignment: CDR1 SGHVS and CDR2 FNYEAQ. V shed 5 bases, J shed 4 bases, and the junction held 6 bases outside the gene matches. The length of the CDR3 is 16 residues. CDR3 loop: CASSLSGGAGTGELFF. The CDR3 nucleotides are TGTGCCAGCAGCCTTAGCGGGGGGGCTGGCACCGGGGAGCTGTTTTTT.

This rearrangement joins TRBV10-3 to TRBJ1-5; perhaps TRBD1 as D (6 bases). The CDR3 spans 14 residues. Trimming removed 6 bases at V and 2 bases at J, with 11 bases between. Germline lookup yields CDR1 ENHRY and CDR2 SYGVKD. The CDR3 DNA follows: TGTGCCATCAGCACCACAGGGCGCAATCAGCCCCAGCATTTT. Translating it yields CAISTTGRNQPQHF.

In its sample, this clone was seen a few times. The rearrangement joins TRBV29-1 to TRBJ2-7; possibly TRBD1 for D (6 bases). Trimming took 3 bases from V and 1 from J, leaving 10 bases between them. The CDR3 loop spans 13 amino acids. Germline V gene data show CDR1 as SQVTM and CDR2 as ANQGSEA. CDR3 DNA sequence: TGCAGCGTTGAGCAGGGGTCTTCCTACGAGCAGTACTTC. This translates into CSVEQGSSYEQYF.

The V call is TRBV30, the J call TRBJ1-2, with no clear D. Trimming took 0 bases from V and 1 from J, leaving 15 bases between them. Germline lookup yields CDR1 GTSNPN and CDR2 SVGIG (reference sequence). The length of the CDR3 is 16 residues. CDR3 sequence: CAWSVGPSTVNYGYTF. The DNA for the CDR3 is TGTGCCTGGAGTGTAGGCCCCTCGACTGTTAACTATGGCTACACCTTC.

The count of this clone is one. The chain combines TRBV2 with TRBJ1-2; D is perhaps TRBD1 (5 bases). The CDR3 sequence is 16 residues long. Germline V lookup: CDR1 SNHLY, CDR2 FYNNEI. The germline V and J ends were trimmed by 5 bases and 4 bases, with 20 bases remaining between them. Here the CDR3 reads CASSLTSRGNVYGYTF. The CDR3 nucleotides are TGTGCCAGCAGTCTTACCTCAAGGGGCAACGTCTATGGCTACACCTTC.

V and J are TRBV12-3 or TRBV12-4 and TRBJ1-1, with D maybe TRBD1 (5 bases). The CDR3 is made up of 13 amino acids. Trimming removed 6 bases from V and 6 bases from J, with 14 bases in between. CDR3 sequence reads: CASRGGWRAEAFF. The CDR3 DNA reads TGTGCCAGCAGGGGGGGGTGGCGGGCTGAAGCTTTCTTT.

This chain connects TRBV2 to TRBJ2-7, with D unresolved. Germline assignment: CDR1 SNHLY and CDR2 FYNNEI. The length of the CDR3 is 11 residues. Trimming left V 5 bases short and J 6 bases short, with 8 bases between. CDR3 sequence: CASSPRTEQYF. CDR3 nucleotide sequence: TGTGCCAGCAGTCCCAGAACCGAGCAGTACTTC.

This rearrangement joins TRBV11-3 to TRBJ2-7; 10 bases are a match to TRBD1. The germline V gene encodes CDR1 SGHNT and CDR2 YENEEA. The CDR3 covers 14 residues. Germline trimming cut 5 bases from V and 2 bases from J; bases unmatched to any gene: 3. CDR3 sequence reads: CASSPGQGAYEQYF. CDR3 sequence (DNA): TGTGCCAGCAGCCCTGGACAGGGGGCCTACGAGCAGTACTTC.

The chain employs TRBV4-1 and TRBJ2-2, with 9 bases identical to TRBD1. Trimming cost V 0 bases and J 4 bases; bases outside gene matches: 6. The V gene's germline CDR1 is MGHRA and CDR2 YSYEKL. The CDR3 has 17 amino acids. The CDR3 reads CASSQDLTGGRTGELFF. The CDR3, as DNA: TGCGCCAGCAGCCAAGATCTAACAGGGGGCCGCACCGGGGAGCTGTTTTTT.

This chain uses TRBV18 with TRBJ1-1, with D unclear. Germline lookup yields CDR1 KGHSH and CDR2 LQKENI. The CDR3 loop spans 15 amino acids. The ends were cut back, 3 bases at V and 1 base at J, with 12 bases in the middle. CDR3 sequence (DNA): TGTGCCAGCTCACCCCGGCTGGAGACGAACACTGAAGCTTTCTTT. It specifies CASSPRLETNTEAFF.